Listed here are 11 T cell receptor beta chains from one sample, sequenced in a study of tumor-infiltrating lymphocytes in primary liver carcinoma (dated by TCRdb to about 2017). Blood RNA was extracted from unsorted whole blood using TRIzol reagent, and germline DNA was obtained with the DNeasy Blood & Tissue kit. The reads were generated on an Illumina HiSeq 2500. Starting from about 500 ng total RNA, TCRbeta-specific cDNA was produced by reverse transcription with a constant-region primer and ProtoScript II reverse transcriptase. Three nested multiplex PCR rounds, following a slightly modified ARM-PCR procedure, were used to build the TCRbeta libraries. Multiplex TRBV1-TRBV30 forward primers and a Cbeta reverse primer were used in the first two PCR rounds, each of which was run for approximately 9 cycles. TCRdb cleaned the public reads at Q25 with fastp, built clones with MiXCR and kept in-frame beta chains. Rows are combined by CDR3 protein, so each entry shows the most common genes and DNA. The sample table shows fewer than 350,000 distinct CDR3 sequences, and approximately 65% are seen once. 5% to 6.5% of the sample comes from the top ten.

Sequenced: peripheral blood. All receptors derive from a middle-aged man with primary liver carcinoma and hepatitis B virus infection.

This chain joins TRBV10-3 and TRBJ2-3; 8 bases are a match to TRBD2. CDR1 is ENHRY and CDR2 is SYGVKD in the germline V gene. Losses at the gene ends were 4 bases for V and 14 bases for J; bases not matched to a gene: 20. The CDR3 covers 16 residues. The CDR3 region has the DNA TGTGCCATCAGTGGGGGAGCGGGAGCGGGGACAAATACACGGTATTTT. It codes for CAISGGAGAGTNTRYF.

Turning to this clonotype: This may stem from a read error, because a much larger clone lies one nucleotide away. V and J are TRBV7-9 and TRBJ1-1, with D hard to call. V was cut by 7 bases and J by 8 bases, with 11 bases left in between. Germline V gives CDR1 SEHNR, CDR2 FQNEAQ (reference sequence). CDR3 size: 11 residues. The CDR3 here is CASNSLIEAFF. The CDR3 nucleotides are TGTGCCAGCAACTCACTTATCGAAGCTTTCTTT.

A remark on this clonotype: The CDR3 carries no conserved terminal phenylalanine or tryptophan, so it likely arises from a read error. The genes are TRBV28 and TRBJ2-1; either TRBD1 or TRBD2 may supply D (5 bases each). The ends were cut back, 6 bases at V and 13 bases at J, with 16 bases in the middle. The CDR3 has 12 amino acids. CDR1 MDHEN and CDR2 SYDVKM come from the germline V gene. The CDR3 DNA reads as TGTGCCAGCAGCCACCGGGGCCGGGAACAGTTCTTA. It codes for CASSHRGREQFL.

CDR3 coding DNA: TGTGCCAGCAGTCTTGGGGGGAAGAGCGGGAGGATGTGGTACGAGCAGTACTTC. Translated: CASSLGGKSGRMWYEQYF. This chain links TRBV6-2 or TRBV6-3 with TRBJ2-7, with 9 bases fitting TRBD2. The ends lost 5 bases at V and 4 bases at J; junction bases unmatched: 18. The CDR3 totals 18 residues. Germline loops: CDR1 MNHEY, CDR2 SVGEGT.

With respect to this clonotype: A clone one base away is much larger, so this may be a read error. The gene calls are TRBV5-8 and TRBJ2-3; D possibly corresponds to TRBD1 (5 bases). This CDR3 spans 16 amino acids. V gave up 4 bases and J gave up 1 base, with 16 bases separating them. Germline CDR1 is SGHTS and CDR2 is YDEGEE. The CDR3 spells CASSEGAGTGTDTQYF. The DNA for the CDR3 is TGTGCCAGCAGCGAAGGGGCAGGAACGGGCACAGATACGCAGTATTTT.

Notes on this clonotype: It may be a read error: a sequence one base away is much more abundant. The chain recombines TRBV12-3 or TRBV12-4 with TRBJ1-4; D is undetermined. This CDR3 is 14 amino acids long. Trimming removed 5 bases from V and 6 bases from J, with 13 bases in between. The DNA of the CDR3 is TGTGCCAGCAGTCCGAGGCCCGATTATGAAAAACTGTTTTTT. Protein product: CASSPRPDYEKLFF.

The chain links TRBV11-2 to TRBJ2-5; weak D call: TRBD1 (5 bases). Germline loops: CDR1 SGHAT, CDR2 FQNNGV. V was cut by 3 bases and J by 7 bases, with 12 bases left in between. The CDR3 is 13 amino acids. CDR3 residues: CASSFVATGTQYF. The CDR3, as DNA: TGTGCCAGCAGCTTTGTGGCAACAGGGACCCAGTACTTC.

This chain connects TRBV5-5 to TRBJ1-3, with D hard to call. Germline lookup yields CDR1 SGHKS and CDR2 YYEKEE (reference sequence). Trimming left V 4 bases short and J 1 base short, with 12 bases between. CDR3 length: 15 amino acids. CDR3 sequence reads: CASSPVVVSGNTIYF. The DNA of the CDR3 is TGTGCCAGCAGCCCGGTAGTGGTTTCTGGAAACACCATATATTTT.

This clonotype has just a few counts. V gene TRBV10-2 combines with J gene TRBJ2-5; D unresolved. This CDR3 has 12 residues. Deletions cut 3 bases from V and 7 bases from J, with 9 bases between. The germline gives CDR1 WSHSY, CDR2 SAAADI. As DNA, the CDR3 is TGCGCCAGCAGTGAACAGCCCGGGACCCAGTACTTC. Amino acid sequence: CASSEQPGTQYF.

As for this clonotype: No conserved phenylalanine or tryptophan is present at the end of the CDR3, so a read error is the likely explanation. V and J are TRBV5-6 and TRBJ2-1; 14 positions agree with TRBD2. V lost 4 bases, J lost 4 bases, and 4 bases stayed unmatched. This CDR3 has 16 amino acids. In germline, CDR1 is SGHDT, CDR2 YYEEEE. CDR3 protein: CASSRRTSGRYNEQFL. CDR3 in DNA: TGTGCCAGCAGCAGAAGGACTAGCGGGAGGTACAATGAGCAGTTCTTA.

This clonotype was seen only a few times. This chain's CDR3 is CASSHPRGQETQYF. The CDR3 DNA follows: TGTGCCAGCAGCCACCCCAGGGGTCAAGAGACCCAGTACTTC. The rearrangement uses TRBV7-9 and TRBJ2-5, with D perhaps TRBD1 (6 bases). The V end lost 5 bases, the J end lost 2 bases, and 12 bases lay between the germline ends. Looked up from germline, CDR1 is SEHNR and CDR2 is FQNEAQ (reference sequence). The CDR3 spans 14 residues. Using reference TRBV7-9 and TRBJ2-5 for the parts outside the CDR3, the full variable domain is DTGVSQNPRHKITKRGQNVTFRCDPISEHNRLYWYRQTLGQGPEFLTYFQNEAQLEKSRLLSDRFSAERPKGSFSTLEIQRTEQGDSAMYLCASSHPRGQETQYFGPGTRLLVL.